A single sample is the source of the 14 T cell receptor beta chains below, sequenced in a study of Ad26.COV2.S vaccination and SARS-CoV-2 variants. Described treatment: approximately 18 received Ad26.COV2.S at low or high dose, single or two shots; 5 received placebo; per-sample allocation not given. Sampling happened 63 days after the first vaccine or placebo injection. Clones were read by immunoSEQ multiplex PCR, and TCRdb kept only the in-frame ones, dropping some. Among some 350,000 clones listed, more than 75% were seen once. Sequenced here: peripheral blood, sampled in a trial of Ad26.COV2.S vaccine versus placebo. The origin of the receptors is a person between 18 and 65 years old who received the Ad26.COV2.S COVID-19 vaccine or a placebo.

This chain joins TRBV7-8 and TRBJ2-5; D ambiguous. This CDR3 contains 13 residues. Per the germline V gene, CDR1 is SGHVS and CDR2 is FQNEAQ. The ends were cut back, 1 base at V and 3 bases at J, with 6 bases in the middle. The CDR3 reads CASSLDGEETQYF. CDR3 nucleotides: TGTGCCAGCAGCTTAGACGGTGAAGAGACCCAGTACTTC.

The rearrangement links TRBV5-4 to TRBJ1-6; maybe TRBD1 (5 bases). The germline CDR1 and CDR2 sequences are SGHNT and YYREEE (reference sequence). This CDR3 is built from 17 residues. V lost 7 bases and J lost 5, with 22 bases in between. The CDR3 DNA reads as TGTGCCAGCCAAAATAGGGCCAGGGCGACGAATAATTCACCCCTCCACTTT. Encoded protein: CASQNRARATNNSPLHF.

The chain couples TRBV27 to TRBJ2-2; no reliable D call. V shed 1 base and J shed 4 bases, with 7 bases lying between them. The CDR3 has 14 residues. Germline assignment: CDR1 MNHEY and CDR2 SMNVEV (reference sequence). CDR3 nucleotides: TGTGCCAGCAGTTTATTAGGAAGCACCGGGGAGCTGTTTTTT. This gives the protein CASSLLGSTGELFF.

CDR3 in DNA: TGTGCCAGCAGTTACATGACAGGGGAAGGAGAGACCCAGTACTTC. It translates to CASSYMTGEGETQYF. The chain couples TRBV6-6 to TRBJ2-5; 8 bases agree with TRBD1. Germline V gives CDR1 MNHNY, CDR2 SVGAGI (reference sequence). CDR3 size: 15 residues. Trimming at V came to 2 bases and at J to 4 bases, leaving 6 bases not matched to a gene.

The chain joins TRBV7-2 to TRBJ1-1, with 9 bases fitting TRBD1. Germline V gene sequence: CDR1 SGHTA, CDR2 FQGNSA. The CDR3 length is 15 residues. J was trimmed by 4 bases and V by 5 bases; bases with no gene match: 8. CDR3 protein: CASSMWGQGGTEAFF. The CDR3, as DNA: TGTGCCAGCAGCATGTGGGGACAGGGAGGCACTGAAGCTTTCTTT.

This chain connects TRBV27 to TRBJ2-4, with D possibly matching TRBD1 (5 bases). V gave up 2 bases and J gave up 8 bases, with 10 bases separating them. The CDR3 runs to 13 residues. Germline loops: CDR1 MNHEY, CDR2 SMNVEV (reference sequence). The CDR3 here is CASSLGPRDIQYF. CDR3 coding DNA: TGTGCCAGCAGTTTAGGACCCAGGGACATTCAGTACTTC.

The gene calls are TRBV3-1 (or the pseudogene TRBV3-2) and TRBJ2-2; no definite D call. There are 14 residues in the CDR3. CDR1 is LGHDT, CDR2 YNNKEL, per germline (reference sequence). V was trimmed by 0 bases and J by 6 bases, leaving 8 bases between them. CDR3 sequence (DNA): TGTGCCAGCAGCCAAGAAGGGTGGGCCGGGGAGCTGTTTTTT. This translates into CASSQEGWAGELFF.

The CDR3 bases are TGTGCCAGCAGCCCAAACCAGGGTTCATATGGCTACACCTTC. This gives the protein CASSPNQGSYGYTF. The V and J genes are TRBV14 and TRBJ1-2; a weak D match, TRBD1 (5 bases). Trimming stripped 4 bases from V and 5 bases from J, with 14 bases between. Germline V gene sequence: CDR1 SGHDN, CDR2 FVKESK. CDR3 size: 14 residues.

The chain recombines TRBV28 with TRBJ2-5, with D perhaps TRBD1 or TRBD2 (5 bases each). Trimming shortened V by 3 bases and J by 2 bases, and 13 bases separated the two germline ends. Germline V CDR1 and CDR2: MDHEN, SYDVKM. The CDR3 extends over 15 amino acids. The CDR3 loop is CASSFGQGRQETQYF. In nucleotides, the CDR3 is TGTGCCAGCAGTTTCGGTCAGGGACGGCAAGAGACCCAGTACTTC.

The chain links TRBV4-3 to TRBJ1-1; 8 bases match TRBD1. The germline V gene has CDR1 LGHNA and CDR2 YSLEER. The trim removed 1 base at V and 4 bases at J, leaving 8 bases unmatched. The length of the CDR3 is 16 residues. The CDR3 loop reads CASSQGADREGTEAFF. The CDR3 DNA is TGCGCCAGCAGCCAAGGGGCGGACAGGGAAGGCACTGAAGCTTTCTTT.

The chain combines TRBV6-2 or TRBV6-3 with TRBJ2-2; D unresolved. In germline, CDR1 is MNHEY, CDR2 SVGEGT. The CDR3 is made up of 13 amino acids. V was pared by 4 bases and J by 9 bases, with 12 bases between. The CDR3 loop is CASSWAPERELFF. CDR3 coding DNA: TGTGCCAGCAGTTGGGCCCCAGAGCGGGAGCTGTTTTTT.

This chain uses TRBV5-1 with TRBJ2-1; maybe TRBD2 (5 bases). The CDR3 spans 16 residues. Germline values: CDR1 SGHRS, CDR2 YFSETQ. V dropped 3 bases and J dropped 5 bases, with 18 bases sitting between them. Here the CDR3 reads CASSWSVGSRDNEQFF. The CDR3 nucleotides read TGCGCCAGCAGCTGGAGTGTTGGGAGCCGGGACAATGAGCAGTTCTTC.

The chain links TRBV5-1 to TRBJ2-2; TRBD2 aligns across 10 bases. V trimming: 4 bases; J trimming: 5 bases; junction bases outside the gene matches: 2. Germline values: CDR1 SGHRS, CDR2 YFSETQ. The CDR3 is made up of 14 amino acids. CDR3 in DNA: TGCGCCAGCAGCGAGCGGGGGGGAACCGGGGAGCTGTTTTTT. Residues: CASSERGGTGELFF.

V and J are TRBV10-3 and TRBJ1-2, with a tentative D call TRBD1 (5 bases). The CDR3 has 16 residues. The germline V gene encodes CDR1 ENHRY and CDR2 SYGVKD. Trimming removed 4 bases at V and 0 bases at J, with 15 bases between. The CDR3 sequence is CAISGIGESPNYGYTF. The DNA for the CDR3 is TGTGCCATCAGTGGGATAGGGGAAAGCCCTAACTATGGCTACACCTTC.